Following are 28 T cell receptor beta chains from one sample sequenced in a study of CD8 T cells in ankylosing spondylitis. Each CDR3 protein gets one entry after TCRdb re-called the 5' RACE reads with MiXCR. Of about 250,000 distinct CDR3 sequences in the sample, 20% to 30% were seen once. Sequences were obtained from blood, either unsorted or a sorted T cell fraction (not recorded which). The source of these receptors is a male donor with ankylosing spondylitis or in good health (not recorded which).

This clonotype was recorded only once. The chain joins TRBV12-3 or TRBV12-4 to TRBJ2-3; perhaps TRBD2 as D (6 bases). The ends were cut back, 3 bases at V and 1 base at J, with 8 bases in the middle. The CDR3 has 14 residues. Here the CDR3 DNA reads TGTGCCAGCAGTTTCGGAGGGGGCACAGATACGCAGTATTTT. Its translation is CASSFGGGTDTQYF.

In its sample, this clonotype was seen many times. This sequence joins TRBV12-3 or TRBV12-4 and TRBJ2-3; 10 nucleotides agree with TRBD1. The length of the CDR3 is 16 residues. After removal of 8 bases from V and 1 base from J, the junction contained 9 bases not matched to a gene. The CDR3 DNA follows: TGTGCCAGCGGCTTGGGGGGGACAGGGGGCACAGATACGCAGTATTTT. This encodes CASGLGGTGGTDTQYF.

This clonotype appeared a few times. CDR3 sequence: CSVVAGGTDTQYF. In DNA, the CDR3 is TGCAGCGTTGTAGCGGGGGGCACAGATACGCAGTATTTT. J is TRBJ2-3 and V is TRBV29-1; 9 bases are a match to TRBD2. Unmatched junction bases numbered 0, after V lost 4 bases and J lost 1 base. Germline CDR1 SQVTM, CDR2 ANQGSEA. The CDR3 consists of 13 residues.

Only a few counts were recorded for this clonotype. V is TRBV3-1 and J is TRBJ2-1; weak D call: TRBD2 (7 bases). The germline gives CDR1 LGHDT, CDR2 YNNKEL (reference sequence). The CDR3 contains 15 residues. V was clipped by 2 bases and J by 3 bases, with 11 bases between them. The CDR3 region has the DNA TGTGCCAGCAGCCAACGCGGGGGCCTCTACAATGAGCAGTTCTTC. This translates into CASSQRGGLYNEQFF.

This clonotype was seen ten or more times. This chain uses TRBV29-1 with TRBJ2-3, with D possibly called TRBD1 or TRBD2 (5 bases each). V dropped 1 base and J dropped 6 bases, with 26 bases sitting between them. This CDR3 region has 18 residues. CDR1 SQVTM and CDR2 ANQGSEA come from the germline V gene. The CDR3: CSVEGGSGKGHDEDTQYF. The CDR3 bases are TGCAGCGTTGAAGGGGGGTCAGGAAAGGGCCACGATGAGGATACGCAGTATTTT.

This clonotype was seen ten or more times. The J gene is TRBJ2-5, the V gene TRBV4-1; 10 positions match TRBD1. The CDR3 runs to 17 residues. V gave up 6 bases and J gave up 3 bases; unmatched junction bases: 13. CDR1 is MGHRA and CDR2 is YSYEKL in the germline V gene. CDR3 in amino acids: CASSPSVVGTGEETQYF. CDR3 nucleotide sequence: TGCGCCAGCAGTCCATCCGTCGTAGGGACAGGGGAAGAGACCCAGTACTTC.

There are a few counts of this clonotype. This chain uses TRBV20-1 with TRBJ2-4; D is perhaps TRBD1 (5 bases). Trimming pared 3 bases from V and 4 bases from J, leaving 7 bases between. Germline V gives CDR1 DFQATT, CDR2 SNEGSKA (reference sequence). CDR3 size: 12 residues. The CDR3 here is CSASAGKNIQYF. In DNA, the CDR3 is TGCAGTGCTAGTGCAGGGAAAAACATTCAGTACTTC.

This rearrangement joins TRBV10-3 to TRBJ2-5, with a tentative D call TRBD2 (5 bases). The CDR3 totals 15 residues. Germline CDR1 is ENHRY and CDR2 is SYGVKD. Trimming removed 3 bases from V and 0 bases from J, with 11 bases in between. CDR3 nucleotide sequence: TGTGCCATCAGTGATGCTCGAGCGGACCAAGAGACCCAGTACTTC. Encoded protein: CAISDARADQETQYF.

The sample holds a few counts of this clonotype. The chain couples TRBV24-1 to TRBJ2-5, with D unclear. Germline loops: CDR1 KGHDR, CDR2 SFDVKD. The CDR3 extends over 16 amino acids. Trimming removed 3 bases from V and 1 base from J, with 14 bases in between. CDR3 in amino acids: CATSDVGLRSQETQYF. CDR3 nucleotides: TGTGCCACCAGTGATGTAGGGCTTAGGAGCCAAGAGACCCAGTACTTC.

This clonotype was seen many times. The rearrangement joins TRBV3-1 to TRBJ2-1; D ambiguous. Germline loops: CDR1 LGHDT, CDR2 YNNKEL (reference sequence). The CDR3 sequence is 12 residues long. Trimming removed 2 bases at V and 9 bases at J, with 8 bases between. CDR3 residues: CASSQKGGEQFF. The CDR3 DNA is TGTGCCAGCAGCCAAAAAGGCGGTGAGCAGTTCTTC.

The chain links TRBV6-4 to TRBJ2-3, with D perhaps TRBD1 (6 bases). The V end lost 2 bases, the J end lost 3 bases, and 12 bases lay between the germline ends. The CDR3 has 15 amino acids. Germline V gene data show CDR1 as MRHNA and CDR2 as SNTAGT. DNA of the CDR3: TGTGCCAGCAGTGACCCTTGGACAGTTACAGATACGCAGTATTTT. It yields the protein CASSDPWTVTDTQYF.

This clonotype was picked up many times. V is TRBV9 and J is TRBJ2-5; 7 bases are shared with TRBD1. The germline V gene has CDR1 SGDLS and CDR2 YYNGEE. The CDR3 length is 16 residues. After removal of 0 bases from V and 2 bases from J, the junction contained 7 bases not matched to a gene. The CDR3 here is CASSVGLRDRQETQYF. The CDR3, as DNA: TGTGCCAGCAGCGTAGGCCTCCGGGACAGACAAGAGACCCAGTACTTC.

This clonotype has only a few counts. The V and J genes are TRBV6-5 and TRBJ1-2, with D possibly matching TRBD1 (5 bases). CDR3 size: 14 residues. Germline CDR1 is MNHEY and CDR2 is SVGAGI. V lost 2 bases and J lost 7, with 14 bases in between. The DNA for the CDR3 is TGTGCCAGCAGTTACCCTGTGGGGGGACGTGGCTACACCTTC. It codes for CASSYPVGGRGYTF.

The chain carries TRBV12-3 or TRBV12-4 and TRBJ2-7; the D is unclear. This CDR3 has 10 residues. V lost 6 bases to trimming and J lost 6 bases, with 6 bases between them. The CDR3: CASSSTEQYF. As DNA, the CDR3 is TGTGCCAGCAGCTCTACCGAGCAGTACTTC.

This chain uses TRBV20-1 with TRBJ2-3; TRBD2 matches at 8 bases. From germline, CDR1 is DFQATT and CDR2 SNEGSKA (reference sequence). V was clipped by 3 bases and J by 5 bases; unmatched bases: 7. The CDR3 is 14 residues long. The DNA of the CDR3 is TGCAGTGCTAGCGGGGGGGCCAGAGAAGATACGCAGTATTTT. Amino acids: CSASGGAREDTQYF.

The rearrangement links TRBV29-1 to TRBJ2-5; 7 nucleotides match TRBD1. This CDR3 has 14 amino acids. CDR1 is SQVTM and CDR2 is ANQGSEA in the germline V gene. V lost 6 bases, J lost 2 bases, and 9 bases stayed unmatched. CDR3 residues: CSVGLGTAQETQYF. Written as DNA, the CDR3 is TGCAGCGTCGGACTCGGGACAGCACAAGAGACCCAGTACTTC.

This clonotype was found many times. V usage is TRBV10-3 and J usage is TRBJ2-2; 8 bases agree with TRBD2. The V gene end was trimmed by 7 bases and the J gene end by 4 bases; junction bases not matched to a gene: 5. The CDR3 loop spans 14 amino acids. Germline V gene lookup returns CDR1 ENHRY and CDR2 SYGVKD. The CDR3 loop reads CAITRGGITGELFF. CDR3 nucleotides: TGTGCCATCACCCGCGGGGGGATCACCGGGGAGCTGTTTTTT.

The chain carries TRBV20-1 and TRBJ2-7, with a weak D call TRBD1 (5 bases). CDR3 length equals 13 residues. Per germline, CDR1 DFQATT and CDR2 SNEGSKA (reference sequence). V lost 5 bases and J 3 bases, leaving 14 bases between the germline ends. CDR3 sequence reads: CSAGALKGYEQYF. Written as DNA, the CDR3 is TGCAGTGCTGGGGCCCTTAAAGGCTACGAGCAGTACTTC.

The chain recombines TRBV5-5 with TRBJ2-7, with TRBD1 matching over 8 bases. Per germline, CDR1 SGHKS and CDR2 YYEKEE (reference sequence). Germline trimming cut 4 bases from V and 2 bases from J; bases unmatched to any gene: 11. The CDR3 extends over 16 amino acids. CDR3 region: CASSPGPDRVTYEQYF. The CDR3 nucleotides read TGTGCCAGCAGCCCTGGGCCGGACAGGGTCACCTACGAGCAGTACTTC. The full variable domain, with the rest looked up from reference TRBV5-5 and TRBJ2-7, is DAGVTQSPTHLIKTRGQQVTLRCSPISGHKSVSWYQQVLGQGPQFIFQYYEKEERGRGNFPDRFSARQFPNYSSELNVNALLLGDSALYLCASSPGPDRVTYEQYFGPGTRLTVT.

This clonotype was seen a few times. The rearrangement links TRBV12-3 or TRBV12-4 to TRBJ2-3; 10 bases align to TRBD1. This CDR3 is 15 amino acids long. V dropped 5 bases and J dropped 4; count of bases not matched to a gene: 6. The CDR3 DNA is TGTGCCAGCAGTGCCCGGGACAGGGGTTCAGATACGCAGTATTTT. It encodes CASSARDRGSDTQYF.

This clonotype was counted ten times or more. This chain uses TRBV12-3 or TRBV12-4 with TRBJ1-1, with D possibly being TRBD1 (5 bases). The CDR3 is 12 amino acids. V lost 2 bases to trimming and J lost 7 bases, with 8 bases between them. The CDR3, as DNA: TGTGCCAGCAGTTTAATGAGGGGTGAAGCTTTCTTT. It is translated as CASSLMRGEAFF.

This clonotype was observed at least ten times. The chain uses TRBV20-1 and TRBJ2-7, with 9 nucleotides matching TRBD2. Germline lookup yields CDR1 DFQATT and CDR2 SNEGSKA (reference sequence). This CDR3 comprises 14 residues. The V and J ends lost 6 bases and 5 bases, in that order; junction bases with no gene match: 11. The CDR3 sequence is CSAGHSGGGDEQYF. The CDR3 DNA reads as TGCAGTGCAGGCCATAGCGGGGGAGGCGACGAGCAGTACTTC.

This clonotype came up many times. This chain uses TRBV20-1 with TRBJ2-4; D unresolved. Germline V lookup: CDR1 DFQATT, CDR2 SNEGSKA (reference sequence). The CDR3 sequence is 13 residues long. Trimming took 0 bases from V and 2 from J, leaving 5 bases between them. CDR3 bases: TGCAGTGCTAGAGAGGGTACCAAAAACATTCAGTACTTC. Translation gives CSAREGTKNIQYF.

The chain couples TRBV27 to TRBJ2-7; TRBD2 matches 8 bases. Per the germline V gene, CDR1 is MNHEY and CDR2 is SMNVEV (reference sequence). V lost 5 bases and J lost 0; bases outside the gene matches: 6. This CDR3 is built from 15 residues. The CDR3 nucleotides are TGTGCCAGCAGTCGCGGGGGGTCCCTCTCCTACGAGCAGTACTTC. It yields the protein CASSRGGSLSYEQYF.

This clonotype has ten or more counts. V and J are TRBV11-2 and TRBJ2-1; D call uncertain. CDR1 is SGHAT and CDR2 is FQNNGV in the germline V gene. CDR3 length: 11 amino acids. Trimming shortened V by 1 base and J by 12 bases, and 7 bases separated the two germline ends. Here the CDR3 DNA reads TGTGCCAGCAGCTTAGGGACGAGGCAGTTCTTC. Translating gives CASSLGTRQFF.

The chain is built from TRBV11-2 and TRBJ2-3, with a weak D call TRBD1 (6 bases). The length of the CDR3 is 14 residues. Germline V gene sequence: CDR1 SGHAT, CDR2 FQNNGV. V shed 5 bases and J shed 4 bases, with 13 bases lying between them. The DNA for the CDR3 is TGTGCCAGCAGCCTCAACAGGGCCGCAGATACGCAGTATTTT. The encoded protein is CASSLNRAADTQYF.

The sample holds many counts of this clonotype. J is TRBJ2-1 and V is TRBV20-1; tentative D call: TRBD2 (5 bases). V was clipped by 0 bases and J by 3 bases, with 9 bases between them. The CDR3 spans 14 residues. The germline V gene has CDR1 DFQATT and CDR2 SNEGSKA (reference sequence). The CDR3 DNA reads TGCAGTGCTAGAGATTCTCGGGGCTACAATGAGCAGTTCTTC. Amino acids: CSARDSRGYNEQFF.

This clonotype appeared many times. V is TRBV6-5 and J is TRBJ2-3; D is undetermined. Trimming removed 2 bases at V and 4 bases at J, with 7 bases between. CDR1 and CDR2 from the germline V gene are MNHEY and SVGAGI. The CDR3 loop spans 13 amino acids. The CDR3: CASSYQPPDTQYF. As DNA, the CDR3 is TGTGCCAGCAGTTACCAACCCCCAGATACGCAGTATTTT.